The T cell receptor beta chain described here comes from a study of early stage breast cancer tumors. The trim removed 7 bases at V and 10 bases at J, leaving 12 bases unmatched. The CDR3 extends over 13 amino acids. Germline CDR1 and CDR2: SEHNR and FQNEAQ (reference sequence). This clone was counted only a few times. The table came from immunoSEQ multiplex PCR; TCRdb's copy has only in-frame clones and leaves some out. This table has over 7,500 clones, 64% appearing once. This receptor was identified in a person in their 60s with breast cancer. Sequenced: breast tumor tissue. The rearrangement joins TRBV7-9 to TRBJ1-1, with 7 bases identical to TRBD1. CDR3 sequence reads: CASIREQGSSAFF. In DNA form, the CDR3 reads TGTGCCAGCATTAGGGAACAGGGGTCGTCAGCTTTCTTT.